This T cell receptor beta chain was identified during a study of T cell repertoires in cytomegalovirus infection. Study at large: HLA-C-restricted CMV epitopes, recently identified, and well-studied HLA-B-restricted ones were used by the study. CMV infection and matching HLA type were both indicated by public TCR beta signatures. Notes on the study in general: The ex vivo response showed dominance by HLA-C-restricted CMV-specific TCR beta clonotypes.

Using its own MiXCR run on the reads, TCRdb lists one record per CDR3 protein. Here the sample spans 640,000 or so distinct CDR3 sequences, about 30% being singletons. This clonotype occurred many times. Its antigen remains unidentified. This CDR3 has 16 amino acids. CDR1 SGHVS and CDR2 FQNEAQ come from the germline V gene. Trimming stripped 2 bases from V and 4 bases from J, with 17 bases between. Material: cultured PBMCs, obtained from culture after CMV antigen stimulation. J is TRBJ2-5 and V is TRBV7-8; D ambiguous. This receptor was identified in a human donor in good health (CMV status not recorded). Some clones in this sample may be carry-over from other donors' samples. The CDR3 sequence is CASSLITSFHVETQYF. The CDR3 DNA is TGTGCCAGCAGCTTAATCACTTCCTTTCATGTAGAGACCCAGTACTTC.